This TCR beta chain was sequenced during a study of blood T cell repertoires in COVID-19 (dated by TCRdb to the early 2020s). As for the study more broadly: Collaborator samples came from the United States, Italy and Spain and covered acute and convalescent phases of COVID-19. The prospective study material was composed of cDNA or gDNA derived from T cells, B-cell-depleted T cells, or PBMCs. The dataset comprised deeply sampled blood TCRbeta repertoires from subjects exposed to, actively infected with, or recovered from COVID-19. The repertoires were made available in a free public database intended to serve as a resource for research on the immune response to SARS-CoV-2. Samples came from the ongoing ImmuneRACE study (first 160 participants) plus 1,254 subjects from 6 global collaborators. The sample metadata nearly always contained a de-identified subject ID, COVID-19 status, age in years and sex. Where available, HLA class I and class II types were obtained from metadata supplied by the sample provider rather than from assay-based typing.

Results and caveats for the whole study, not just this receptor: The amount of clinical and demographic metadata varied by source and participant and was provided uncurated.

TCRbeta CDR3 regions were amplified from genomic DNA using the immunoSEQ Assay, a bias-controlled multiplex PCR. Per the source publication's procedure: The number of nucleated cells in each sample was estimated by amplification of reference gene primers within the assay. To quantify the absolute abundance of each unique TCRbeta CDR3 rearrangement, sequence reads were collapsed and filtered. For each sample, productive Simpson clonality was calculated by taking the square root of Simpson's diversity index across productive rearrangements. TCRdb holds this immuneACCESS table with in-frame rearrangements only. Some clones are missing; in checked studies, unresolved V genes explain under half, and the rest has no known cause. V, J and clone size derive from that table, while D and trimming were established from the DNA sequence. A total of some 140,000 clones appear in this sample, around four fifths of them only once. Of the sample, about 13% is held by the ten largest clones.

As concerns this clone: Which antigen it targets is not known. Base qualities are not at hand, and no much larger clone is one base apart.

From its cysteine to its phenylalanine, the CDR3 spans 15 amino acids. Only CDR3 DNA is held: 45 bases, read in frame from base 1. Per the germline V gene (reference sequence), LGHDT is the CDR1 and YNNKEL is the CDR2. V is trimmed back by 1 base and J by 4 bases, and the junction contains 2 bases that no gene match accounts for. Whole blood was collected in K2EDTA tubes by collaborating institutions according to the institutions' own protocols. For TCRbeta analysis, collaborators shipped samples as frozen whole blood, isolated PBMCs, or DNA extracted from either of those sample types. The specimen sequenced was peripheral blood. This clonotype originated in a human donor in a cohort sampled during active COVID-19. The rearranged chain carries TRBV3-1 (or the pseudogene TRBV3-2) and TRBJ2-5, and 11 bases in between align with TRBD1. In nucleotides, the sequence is TGTGCCAGCAGCCAAGCGGGGACAGGGGGAGAGACCCAGTACTTC. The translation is CASSQAGTGGETQYF.